Listed here are 21 T cell receptor beta chains from one sample, sequenced in a study of T-cell memory formation after mild COVID-19. Each CDR3 protein gets one entry after TCRdb re-called the 5' RACE reads with MiXCR. The profile covers more than 10,000 distinct CDR3 sequences, with about 15% appearing a single time and roughly 55% taken by the ten largest. Material for sequencing was PBMCs or a T cell subset sorted from them (not recorded which). The receptors here all came from a man in his late teens or twenties who had mild COVID-19 (a few samples of this study predate the infection). Cell type and time point are not known.

This clonotype was detected only once. The genes are TRBV5-1 and TRBJ2-7, with 9 bases that match TRBD1. The V and J ends lost 6 bases and 1 base, in that order; junction bases with no gene match: 14. This CDR3 has 17 amino acids. Per germline, CDR1 SGHRS and CDR2 YFSETQ. CDR3 residues: CASTPGQGLSSSYEQYF. The CDR3 DNA follows: TGCGCCAGCACCCCCGGACAGGGGTTAAGTAGTTCCTACGAGCAGTACTTC.

This clonotype came up many times. This chain joins TRBV6-5 and TRBJ2-7; the D gene is possibly TRBD2 (6 bases). Germline CDR1 reads MNHEY; CDR2 reads SVGAGI. This CDR3 has 14 residues. Trimming shortened V by 2 bases and J by 0 bases, and 8 bases separated the two germline ends. CDR3 sequence reads: CASSYGGTSYEQYF. The CDR3 nucleotides read TGTGCCAGCAGTTACGGGGGGACCTCCTACGAGCAGTACTTC.

This clonotype was seen at least ten times. CDR3 sequence: CASSYGTRNQPQHF. The CDR3 DNA is TGTGCCAGCAGCTACGGGACAAGGAATCAGCCCCAGCATTTT. The chain links TRBV7-9 to TRBJ1-5, with a possible D match to TRBD1 (6 bases). CDR3 length equals 14 residues. Per germline, CDR1 SEHNR and CDR2 FQNEAQ (reference sequence). V was clipped by 4 bases and J by 4 bases, with 11 bases between them.

The chain employs TRBV29-1 and TRBJ2-1; tentative D call: TRBD2 (7 bases). The CDR3 totals 16 residues. V lost 7 bases and J 7 bases, leaving 26 bases between the germline ends. Per the germline V gene, CDR1 is SQVTM and CDR2 is ANQGSEA. In DNA form, the CDR3 reads TGCAGCGCCGGGGGAGGGGGACCCCCGTCGGGAAATGAGCAGTTCTTC. It specifies CSAGGGGPPSGNEQFF.

This rearrangement joins TRBV15 to TRBJ2-5; D may be TRBD2 (5 bases). Germline V gene sequence: CDR1 LNHNV, CDR2 YYDKDF (reference sequence). CDR3 size: 13 residues. The V end was cut by 4 bases, the J end by 3 bases, with 9 bases between. The CDR3 reads CATSKTGKETQYF. CDR3 in DNA: TGTGCCACCAGCAAAACGGGGAAAGAGACCCAGTACTTC.

This clonotype was seen ten or more times. The chain has TRBV29-1 and TRBJ1-1, with 9 nucleotides matching TRBD1. The V segment lost 7 bases and the J segment 5 bases; nucleotides outside the gene matches: 5. Germline CDR1 SQVTM, CDR2 ANQGSEA. The CDR3 extends over 12 amino acids. CDR3 amino acids: CSGRGTGTEAFF. In nucleotides, the CDR3 is TGCAGCGGGAGGGGGACAGGGACTGAAGCTTTCTTT. The full variable domain, in which reference TRBV29-1 and TRBJ1-1 provide the parts outside the CDR3, is SAVISQKPSRDICQRGTSLTIQCQVDSQVTMMFWYRQQPGQSLTLIATANQGSEATYESGFVIDKFPISRPNLTFSTLTVSNMSPEDSSIYLCSGRGTGTEAFFGQGTRLTVV.

At least ten counts were recorded for this clonotype. The chain combines TRBV6-2 or TRBV6-3 with TRBJ2-5; tentative D call: TRBD1 (7 bases). Trimming stripped 7 bases from V and 5 bases from J, with 17 bases between. Germline V gene lookup returns CDR1 MNHEY and CDR2 SVGEGT. This CDR3 has 14 residues. This CDR3 reads CASTRRGLSETQYF. CDR3 bases: TGTGCCAGCACCAGGAGGGGGCTGAGCGAGACCCAGTACTTC.

This clonotype was seen a few times. V and J are TRBV2 and TRBJ2-7; D unclear. CDR1 and CDR2 (germline): SNHLY, FYNNEI. The CDR3 runs to 16 residues. Between the trimmed V and J ends, which lost 5 bases and 4 bases, there was a span of 21 bases. The CDR3 DNA reads as TGTGCCAGCAGTCCCACGGGCAGTTCAACGTGGTACGAGCAGTACGTC. It specifies CASSPTGSSTWYEQYV.

The V and J genes are TRBV20-1 and TRBJ1-5, with D perhaps matching TRBD1 (6 bases). Germline V lookup: CDR1 DFQATT, CDR2 SNEGSKA (reference sequence). The CDR3 is 13 amino acids. V was clipped by 3 bases and J by 7 bases, with 13 bases between them. CDR3 sequence: CSARLGHLQPQHF. As DNA, the CDR3 is TGCAGTGCTAGGCTGGGACACCTACAGCCCCAGCATTTT.

The chain joins TRBV6-1 to TRBJ1-2, with 8 bases lining up with TRBD1. The CDR3 contains 13 residues. Germline values: CDR1 MNHNS, CDR2 SASEGT. V gave up 6 bases and J gave up 8 bases; unmatched junction bases: 8. CDR3 region: CASSRTQGEGYTF. The CDR3 DNA is TGTGCCAGCAGCCGAACACAGGGGGAAGGCTACACCTTC.

The J gene is TRBJ1-2, the V gene TRBV4-1, with D possibly matching TRBD1 (5 bases). This CDR3 has 13 amino acids. Trimming removed 3 bases at V and 6 bases at J, with 11 bases between. Germline CDR1 reads MGHRA; CDR2 reads YSYEKL. The CDR3 nucleotides read TGCGCCAGCAGCCAGAAATGGGGGGATGGCTACACCTTC. Its translation is CASSQKWGDGYTF.

The chain uses TRBV4-1 and TRBJ2-1, with D uncertain. This CDR3 comprises 16 residues. V was cut by 5 bases and J by 2 bases, with 16 bases left in between. From germline, CDR1 is MGHRA and CDR2 YSYEKL. This chain's CDR3 is CASSFTSPFPYNEQFF. In nucleotides, the CDR3 is TGCGCCAGCAGCTTTACAAGCCCCTTTCCCTACAATGAGCAGTTCTTC.

This clonotype has ten or more counts. This chain links TRBV6-5 with TRBJ1-2; D is perhaps TRBD1 (5 bases). The CDR3 contains 15 residues. V gave up 4 bases and J gave up 3 bases, with 15 bases separating them. Looked up from germline, CDR1 is MNHEY and CDR2 is SVGAGI. The CDR3 coding sequence is TGTGCCAGCAGTTCCGTCCTCGAGACAGACTATGGCTACACCTTC. Its translation: CASSSVLETDYGYTF.

This clonotype appeared many times. The chain is built from TRBV27 and TRBJ1-5; D remains ambiguous. Trimming removed 4 bases at V and 4 bases at J, with 5 bases between. Germline assignment: CDR1 MNHEY and CDR2 SMNVEV (reference sequence). The CDR3 sequence is 12 residues long. The CDR3 DNA follows: TGTGCCAGCAGTTCAGAGAATCAGCCCCAGCATTTT. Protein product: CASSSENQPQHF.

This clonotype occurred many times. V usage is TRBV5-5 and J usage is TRBJ1-5; perhaps TRBD1 as D (5 bases). Trimming removed 5 bases from V and 4 bases from J, with 16 bases in between. Germline CDR1 reads SGHKS; CDR2 reads YYEKEE (reference sequence). There are 15 residues in the CDR3. The CDR3 bases are TGTGCCAGCAGAAGGGGTGGGCAGGAGAATCAGCCCCAGCATTTT. Amino acids: CASRRGGQENQPQHF.

This clonotype appeared many times. The chain recombines TRBV4-1 with TRBJ2-5; 11 bases fit TRBD2. J gave up 14 bases and V 0 bases, and 11 bases lay outside the gene matches. The CDR3 consists of 15 residues. The V gene's germline CDR1 is MGHRA and CDR2 YSYEKL. For the CDR3, the DNA is TGCGCCAGCAGCCAAGAGGCTAGCGGGGGGCCTTGGGTTTACTTC. Its protein is CASSQEASGGPWVYF.

This clonotype was recorded many times. The genes are TRBV7-9 and TRBJ1-2, with a weak D call TRBD1 (5 bases). There are 14 residues in the CDR3. Deletions cut 6 bases from V and 3 bases from J, with 14 bases between. From germline, CDR1 is SEHNR and CDR2 FQNEAQ (reference sequence). The CDR3 DNA is TGTGCCAGCAGTTTCCCAGACAGATACTATGGCTACACCTTC. Its translation is CASSFPDRYYGYTF.

This clonotype came up many times. The rearrangement uses TRBV5-6 and TRBJ2-5; 8 bases are a match to TRBD2. Germline V CDR1 and CDR2: SGHDT, YYEEEE. The CDR3 totals 16 residues. The junction had 6 bases not matched to a gene; V was cut back by 1 base and J by 1 base. The CDR3 nucleotides read TGTGCCAGCAGCTTGAGGTTAGCGGGGTCCCAAGAGACCCAGTACTTC. It translates to CASSLRLAGSQETQYF.

In its sample, this clonotype is medium-sized. The chain carries TRBV7-2 and TRBJ2-2; D gene uncertain. The V gene lost 3 bases and the J gene lost 2 bases, with 10 bases spanning the gap. CDR3 length: 15 amino acids. Germline assignment: CDR1 SGHTA and CDR2 FQGNSA. The CDR3, as DNA: TGTGCCAGCAGCTTTATCCAGGTCAACACCGGGGAGCTGTTTTTT. Translated: CASSFIQVNTGELFF. Looking up the rest from reference TRBV7-2 and TRBJ2-2 gives the full variable domain: GAGVSQSPSNKVTEKGKDVELRCDPISGHTALYWYRQSLGQGLEFLIYFQGNSAPDKSGLPSDRFSAERTGGSVSTLTIQRTQQEDSAVYLCASSFIQVNTGELFFGEGSRLTVL.

This clonotype was detected ten times or more. The chain combines TRBV27 with TRBJ1-6; D is unresolved. There are 16 residues in the CDR3. Per the germline V gene, CDR1 is MNHEY and CDR2 is SMNVEV (reference sequence). V gave up 3 bases and J gave up 7 bases, with 16 bases separating them. CDR3 in amino acids: CASSFRAVDWNSPLHF. CDR3 bases: TGTGCCAGCAGTTTTCGGGCCGTCGATTGGAATTCACCCCTCCACTTT.

The rearrangement links TRBV9 to TRBJ2-2, with 9 bases matching TRBD2. The CDR3 runs 18 residues. Germline trimming cut 0 bases from V and 2 bases from J; bases unmatched to any gene: 8. CDR1 is SGDLS and CDR2 is YYNGEE in the germline V gene. The CDR3 bases are TGTGCCAGCAGCGTAGATTGGCGACTAGCGGCCAACACCGGGGAGCTGTTTTTT. Translated, it gives CASSVDWRLAANTGELFF. Together with reference TRBV9 and TRBJ2-2, the CDR3 gives the full variable domain: DSGVTQTPKHLITATGQRVTLRCSPRSGDLSVYWYQQSLDQGLQFLIQYYNGEERAKGNILERFSAQQFPDLHSELNLSSLELGDSALYFCASSVDWRLAANTGELFFGEGSRLTVL.